The 7 T cell receptor beta chains in this list originate from one sample, sequenced in a study of blood T cell repertoires in COVID-19 (TCRdb year 2020). Receptor libraries were prepared by the immunoSEQ multiplex PCR assay. Not all clones reach the TCRdb copy of this immuneACCESS table, which keeps in-frame sequences only. Checked studies attribute under half of the gap to unresolved V genes and leave the rest unexplained. For this sample there are roughly 120,000 clones; around 82% appear just once. The ten biggest clones cover over 10% of the sample. Specimen: peripheral blood. All receptors come from a human donor in a cohort sampled during active COVID-19.

This clone has a handful of counts. The chain combines TRBV5-4 with TRBJ2-3; 8 bases agree with TRBD1. Unmatched junction bases numbered 5, after V lost 3 bases and J lost 2 bases. The CDR3 sequence is 15 residues long. Germline V CDR1 and CDR2: SGHNT, YYREEE (reference sequence). CDR3 sequence reads: CASSYDRGSTDTQYF. Here the CDR3 DNA reads TGTGCCAGCAGCTACGACAGGGGATCCACAGATACGCAGTATTTT.

This chain uses TRBV2 with TRBJ1-4, with 7 bases that match TRBD1. The CDR3 is 15 residues long. V shed 6 bases and J 5 bases; nucleotides not matched to a gene: 9. CDR1 is SNHLY, CDR2 FYNNEI, per germline. Here the CDR3 DNA reads TGTGCCAGCAGCGGATTAACAGGGGAGAATGAAAAACTGTTTTTT. This translates into CASSGLTGENEKLFF.

The chain employs TRBV5-1 and TRBJ2-2; the match to TRBD1 covers 9 bases. Per the germline V gene, CDR1 is SGHRS and CDR2 is YFSETQ. With 4 bases clipped from V and 4 bases from J, the junction kept 14 bases outside the gene matches. This CDR3 has 18 amino acids. This CDR3 reads CASSPPPGQGIFTGELFF. The DNA for the CDR3 is TGCGCCAGCAGCCCCCCCCCGGGACAGGGAATATTCACCGGGGAGCTGTTTTTT.

The gene calls are TRBV5-4 and TRBJ2-4; weak D call: TRBD1 (6 bases). The CDR3 is made up of 15 amino acids. With 0 bases removed from V and 6 bases from J, the gap between germline ends came to 13 bases. Germline CDR1 reads SGHNT; CDR2 reads YYREEE (reference sequence). In DNA form, the CDR3 reads TGTGCCAGCAGCTTGGGATCAGGGGTACGAAACATTCAGTACTTC. This sequence encodes CASSLGSGVRNIQYF.

This clone was seen repeatedly, ten times or more. The gene calls are TRBV19 and TRBJ1-2, with a weak D call TRBD1 (5 bases). V shed 10 bases and J shed 6 bases, with 24 bases lying between them. This CDR3 has 15 amino acids. In germline, CDR1 is LNHDA, CDR2 SQIVND (reference sequence). CDR3 in amino acids: CATLKNGGGMDGYTF. The CDR3, as DNA: TGTGCCACCCTGAAAAACGGGGGAGGTATGGATGGCTACACCTTC.

This chain links TRBV4-3 with TRBJ1-5, with 8 bases lining up with TRBD1. With 4 bases clipped from V and 4 bases from J, the junction kept 0 bases outside the gene matches. The germline V gene has CDR1 LGHNA and CDR2 YSLEER. CDR3 size: 13 residues. The CDR3 spells CASSRDRNQPQHF. The CDR3 DNA reads TGCGCCAGCAGCCGGGACAGGAATCAGCCCCAGCATTTT.

In DNA form, the CDR3 reads TGTGCCAGTAGTCGGCGGGGGGTCGGGGATGGCTACACCTTC. It is translated as CASSRRGVGDGYTF. V gene TRBV19 combines with J gene TRBJ1-2, with D possibly TRBD1 on 5 matching bases. Germline CDR1 LNHDA, CDR2 SQIVND (reference sequence). V was cut by 5 bases and J by 6 bases, with 16 bases left in between. There are 14 residues in the CDR3.